This T cell receptor beta chain was obtained from a study of blood T cell repertoires in COVID-19. The overall study: Italy, Spain and the United States were the sources of the convalescent and acute COVID-19 samples. Sources were T cells, B-cell-depleted T cells, or PBMCs; the material itself was cDNA or gDNA.

In the original analysis: The assay estimated nucleated cells by amplifying reference gene primers. Only in-frame clones appear in the TCRdb table, and some are missing; sequencing was by immunoSEQ multiplex PCR. D and trimming were read from the DNA, whereas the V and J calls and clone size are those reported in that table. Of 150,000 to 200,000 clones detected, about 86% appear once; the ten largest clones hold 3.5% to 4.5%. Deletions cut 0 bases from V and 4 bases from J, with 16 bases between. Germline V gives CDR1 LGHNA, CDR2 YSLEER. The CDR3 loop spans 17 amino acids. Sequenced material: peripheral blood. The V and J genes are TRBV4-3 and TRBJ2-1; TRBD2 is a possible D gene (5 bases). This TCR was sampled from a young man with active or convalescent COVID-19. The CDR3 DNA reads TGCGCCAGCAGCCAAGATCCATTGGGAGTTCGTTACAATGAGCAGTTCTTC. Residues: CASSQDPLGVRYNEQFF.